These 9 T cell receptor beta chains were all obtained from the same sample, sequenced in a study of blood T cell repertoires in COVID-19. The assay was immunoSEQ multiplex PCR, and TCRdb's table has in-frame clones only and misses some. This sample yields about 81,000 clones, of which roughly 90% are seen a single time; 9.5% to 15% belongs to the top ten. Material: peripheral blood. The receptors here all came from a man between 65 and 85 years old with active or convalescent COVID-19.

The rearrangement links TRBV19 to TRBJ1-1; D is perhaps TRBD1 (5 bases). V shed 3 bases and J shed 8 bases, with 19 bases lying between them. The germline V gene has CDR1 LNHDA and CDR2 SQIVND (reference sequence). This CDR3 has 15 residues. The CDR3 DNA sequence: TGTGCCAGTAGTATGAAGGAGGGGCCCCGCGGGGAAGCTTTCTTT. This codes for CASSMKEGPRGEAFF.

The chain couples TRBV18 to TRBJ1-5; 7 bases are shared with TRBD1. Trimming cost V 3 bases and J 4 bases; bases outside gene matches: 3. This CDR3 is 14 amino acids long. CDR1 and CDR2 from the germline V gene are KGHSH and LQKENI. This CDR3 is CASSPWDRNQPQHF. In DNA, the CDR3 is TGTGCCAGCTCACCTTGGGACAGAAATCAGCCCCAGCATTTT.

V and J are TRBV3-1 (or the pseudogene TRBV3-2) and TRBJ2-6, with 7 bases aligning to TRBD2. The length of the CDR3 is 18 residues. V shed 0 bases and J 2 bases; nucleotides not matched to a gene: 7. Germline V gene lookup returns CDR1 LGHDT and CDR2 YNNKEL (reference sequence). CDR3 region: CASSQEARGGPGANVLTF. CDR3 DNA: TGTGCCAGCAGCCAAGAAGCGAGGGGAGGGCCTGGGGCCAACGTCCTGACTTTC.

CDR3 sequence reads: CAWAGLLANYGYTF. The CDR3 DNA reads as TGTGCCTGGGCGGGACTCCTGGCTAACTATGGCTACACCTTC. The gene calls are TRBV30 and TRBJ1-2; perhaps TRBD1 as D (5 bases). CDR1 is GTSNPN, CDR2 SVGIG, per germline (reference sequence). V dropped 5 bases and J dropped 0 bases, with 13 bases sitting between them. The CDR3 runs to 14 residues. The full variable domain, in which reference TRBV30 and TRBJ1-2 provide the parts outside the CDR3, is SQTIHQWPATLVQPVGSPLSLECTVEGTSNPNLYWYRQAAGRGLQLLFYSVGIGQISSEVPQNLSASRPQDRQFILSSKKLLLSDSGFYLCAWAGLLANYGYTFGSGTRLTVV.

This chain uses TRBV19 with TRBJ2-1; D is undetermined. The CDR3 length is 13 residues. V was trimmed by 9 bases and J by 0 bases, leaving 9 bases between them. Germline-derived CDR1 and CDR2 are LNHDA and SQIVND (reference sequence). The CDR3 sequence: CASAISSYNEQFF. DNA for the CDR3: TGTGCCAGCGCTATAAGCTCCTACAATGAGCAGTTCTTC.

This clone has only one observation. This chain links TRBV6-2 or TRBV6-3 with TRBJ2-1; D call uncertain. V was pared by 5 bases and J by 4 bases, with 6 bases between. Germline V gene sequence: CDR1 MNHEY, CDR2 SVGEGT. The CDR3 spans 12 residues. CDR3 sequence: CASSTAYNEQFF. Written as DNA, the CDR3 is TGTGCCAGCAGTACAGCTTACAATGAGCAGTTCTTC.

V usage is TRBV6-5 and J usage is TRBJ2-1; no reliable D call. The CDR3 is 11 amino acids. Trimming cost V 7 bases and J 8 bases, with 9 bases left between them. The germline CDR1 and CDR2 sequences are MNHEY and SVGAGI. The CDR3 bases are TGTGCCAGCACCCGAGGCCATGAGCAGTTCTTC. Protein product: CASTRGHEQFF.

This chain connects TRBV5-1 to TRBJ2-6; 7 bases line up with TRBD1. Germline assignment: CDR1 SGHRS and CDR2 YFSETQ. With 4 bases clipped from V and 3 bases from J, the junction kept 4 bases outside the gene matches. This CDR3 is built from 15 residues. CDR3 loop: CASSPQGVGANVLTF. The CDR3 DNA reads as TGCGCCAGCAGCCCTCAGGGGGTTGGGGCCAACGTCCTGACTTTC. Full variable domain (rest looked up from reference TRBV5-1 and TRBJ2-6): KAGVTQTPRYLIKTRGQQVTLSCSPISGHRSVSWYQQTPGQGLQFLFEYFSETQRNKGNFPGRFSGRQFSNSRSEMNVSTLELGDSALYLCASSPQGVGANVLTFGAGSRLTVL.

The chain links TRBV30 to TRBJ1-4; 7 positions match TRBD1. Germline lookup yields CDR1 GTSNPN and CDR2 SVGIG (reference sequence). Trimming at V came to 3 bases and at J to 5 bases, leaving 6 bases not matched to a gene. This CDR3 has 14 amino acids. The CDR3 DNA reads TGTGCCTGGAGCTTGGACAGGCGGAATGAAAAACTGTTTTTT. Its protein product is CAWSLDRRNEKLFF. Filled out from reference TRBV30 and TRBJ1-4, the complete variable domain reads SQTIHQWPATLVQPVGSPLSLECTVEGTSNPNLYWYRQAAGRGLQLLFYSVGIGQISSEVPQNLSASRPQDRQFILSSKKLLLSDSGFYLCAWSLDRRNEKLFFGSGTQLSVL.